The rows below give T cell receptor beta chains drawn from one sample of a study of T cell changes during pregnancy in multiple sclerosis. Using immunoSEQ multiplex PCR, the repertoire was profiled, and TCRdb retains in-frame clones only, with some absent. Of tens of thousands of clones detected, roughly 91% appear once; the ten largest clones hold approximately 0.6%. Sequencing was performed on CD4+ T cells from peripheral blood mononuclear cells, taken in the first trimester of pregnancy. All receptors come from a female donor with multiple sclerosis, enrolled in a pregnancy study. The CDR3 runs from the conserved cysteine through the conserved F or W. The order of the fields is CDR3 protein, CDR3 DNA, D gene, J gene, clone size, V gene. A D gene is named only where the DNA matches it firmly. Only part of the rows carry a size: once, few, many, or a class if the clone is expanded.

cdr3_aa: CASSPQGRGQPQHF; cdr3_nt: TGTGCCAGCTCACCTCAGGGTAGGGGTCAGCCCCAGCATTTT; d_call: -; j_call: TRBJ1-5; clone_size: once; v_call: TRBV18
cdr3_aa: CASSQGLASETQYF; cdr3_nt: TGCGCCAGCAGCCAAGGACTAGCCTCAGAGACCCAGTACTTC; d_call: TRBD2; j_call: TRBJ2-5; clone_size: -; v_call: TRBV4-1
cdr3_aa: CASSPLTGYNEQFF; cdr3_nt: TGTGCCAGCAGTCCGTTAACAGGGTACAATGAGCAGTTCTTC; d_call: -; j_call: TRBJ2-1; clone_size: -; v_call: TRBV27
cdr3_aa: CAISDSISGQGGYTF; cdr3_nt: TGTGCCATCAGTGACTCGATCTCAGGACAGGGAGGCTACACCTTC; d_call: TRBD1; j_call: TRBJ1-2; clone_size: -; v_call: TRBV10-3
cdr3_aa: CASSRGDWGNTIYF; cdr3_nt: TGTGCCAGCAGCCGTGGGGACTGGGGAAACACCATATATTTT; d_call: -; j_call: TRBJ1-3; clone_size: -; v_call: TRBV7-9
cdr3_aa: CASSAGLGSGRTDTGELFF; cdr3_nt: TGTGCCAGCAGCGCGGGGCTTGGTAGCGGGAGGACGGACACCGGGGAGCTGTTTTTT; d_call: TRBD2; j_call: TRBJ2-2; clone_size: -; v_call: TRBV4-2
cdr3_aa: CASSFAGYEAFF; cdr3_nt: TGTGCCAGCAGTTTTGCAGGTTACGAAGCTTTCTTT; d_call: -; j_call: TRBJ1-1; clone_size: once; v_call: TRBV6-5
cdr3_aa: CASKGQGLNQPQHF; cdr3_nt: TGTGCCAGCAAGGGACAGGGCTTAAATCAGCCCCAGCATTTT; d_call: TRBD1; j_call: TRBJ1-5; clone_size: -; v_call: TRBV6-1
cdr3_aa: CASSLVDSGGTYNEQFF; cdr3_nt: TGTGCCAGCTCACTCGTGGACTCGGGGGGGACCTACAATGAGCAGTTCTTC; d_call: TRBD2; j_call: TRBJ2-1; clone_size: -; v_call: TRBV18
cdr3_aa: CASSEVGGTSGNSEQFF; cdr3_nt: TGTGCCAGCAGTGAAGTGGGGGGGACTAGCGGGAACAGTGAGCAGTTCTTC; d_call: TRBD2; j_call: TRBJ2-1; clone_size: -; v_call: TRBV2
cdr3_aa: CASSPMTREGTGELFF; cdr3_nt: TGTGCCAGCAGTCCAATGACTCGGGAGGGCACCGGGGAGCTGTTTTTT; d_call: TRBD2; j_call: TRBJ2-2; clone_size: once; v_call: TRBV6-6
cdr3_aa: CASSATSGISSSYNEQFF; cdr3_nt: TGTGCCAGCAGTGCAACTAGCGGGATTTCAAGCTCCTACAATGAGCAGTTCTTC; d_call: TRBD2; j_call: TRBJ2-1; clone_size: -; v_call: TRBV6-1
cdr3_aa: CASSSTGSNYNEQFF; cdr3_nt: TGCGCCAGCAGCTCCACAGGGTCCAACTACAATGAGCAGTTCTTC; d_call: -; j_call: TRBJ2-1; clone_size: -; v_call: TRBV5-1
cdr3_aa: CASRGRGSTDTQYF; cdr3_nt: TGTGCCAGCAGAGGACGGGGAAGCACAGATACGCAGTATTTT; d_call: -; j_call: TRBJ2-3; clone_size: -; v_call: TRBV6-5
cdr3_aa: CASSHGTSSYEQYF; cdr3_nt: TGTGCCAGCAGTCACGGGACTAGCTCCTACGAGCAGTACTTC; d_call: TRBD2; j_call: TRBJ2-7; clone_size: once; v_call: TRBV2
cdr3_aa: CASSSPDRAETQYF; cdr3_nt: TGTGCCAGCAGCTCTCCGGACAGGGCTGAGACCCAGTACTTC; d_call: TRBD1; j_call: TRBJ2-5; clone_size: -; v_call: TRBV5-4
cdr3_aa: CASSIRSGPYEQYF; cdr3_nt: TGTGCCAGTAGTATTCGTAGCGGGCCGTACGAGCAGTACTTC; d_call: TRBD2; j_call: TRBJ2-7; clone_size: -; v_call: TRBV19
cdr3_aa: CASSSRAEAFF; cdr3_nt: TGTGCCAGCAGTTCCCGGGCTGAAGCTTTCTTT; d_call: -; j_call: TRBJ1-1; clone_size: once; v_call: TRBV28
cdr3_aa: CASSLALDVRYIQYF; cdr3_nt: TGTGCCAGCAGTTTAGCCCTCGACGTGAGGTACATTCAGTACTTC; d_call: -; j_call: TRBJ2-4; clone_size: -; v_call: TRBV28
cdr3_aa: CASSSRDRGTGELFF; cdr3_nt: TGTGCCAGCAGTTCCCGGGACAGGGGCACCGGGGAGCTGTTTTTT; d_call: TRBD1; j_call: TRBJ2-2; clone_size: -; v_call: TRBV6-5
cdr3_aa: CSVELFRAGGNTGELFF; cdr3_nt: TGCAGCGTTGAATTATTCCGAGCAGGGGGGAACACCGGGGAGCTGTTTTTT; d_call: TRBD1; j_call: TRBJ2-2; clone_size: -; v_call: TRBV29-1
cdr3_aa: CASSLGDRRLMNTEAFF; cdr3_nt: TGTGCCAGCAGCCTGGGGGACAGGCGCCTTATGAACACTGAAGCTTTCTTT; d_call: TRBD1; j_call: TRBJ1-1; clone_size: -; v_call: TRBV5-6
cdr3_aa: CAWRPGAYEQYF; cdr3_nt: TGTGCCTGGCGCCCCGGGGCCTACGAGCAGTACTTC; d_call: -; j_call: TRBJ2-7; clone_size: -; v_call: TRBV30
cdr3_aa: CASSSLGFGPQHF; cdr3_nt: TGTGCCAGCAGCTCCCTCGGTTTTGGGCCCCAGCATTTT; d_call: -; j_call: TRBJ1-5; clone_size: few; v_call: TRBV7-8
cdr3_aa: CASGLVMGLAGNRETQYF; cdr3_nt: TGTGCTAGTGGTTTGGTAATGGGTCTAGCGGGAAACAGAGAGACCCAGTACTTC; d_call: TRBD2; j_call: TRBJ2-5; clone_size: -; v_call: TRBV12-5
cdr3_aa: CASSRLDQETQYF; cdr3_nt: TGTGCCAGCAGCCGACTAGACCAAGAGACCCAGTACTTC; d_call: -; j_call: TRBJ2-5; clone_size: -; v_call: TRBV5-6
cdr3_aa: CAWTGGWAYNEQFF; cdr3_nt: TGTGCCTGGACGGGAGGATGGGCCTACAATGAGCAGTTCTTC; d_call: TRBD2; j_call: TRBJ2-1; clone_size: once; v_call: TRBV30
cdr3_aa: CASSRRDAGTGELFF; cdr3_nt: TGCGCCAGCAGCCGCCGGGACGCGGGGACCGGGGAGCTGTTTTTT; d_call: -; j_call: TRBJ2-2; clone_size: -; v_call: TRBV5-1
cdr3_aa: CASSRQGSYEQYF; cdr3_nt: TGCGCCAGCAGTCGACAGGGTTCCTACGAGCAGTACTTC; d_call: TRBD1; j_call: TRBJ2-7; clone_size: -; v_call: TRBV10-2
cdr3_aa: CASSGDQGSFAGELFF; cdr3_nt: TGTGCCAGCAGCGGAGACCAGGGAAGCTTCGCCGGGGAGCTGTTTTTT; d_call: -; j_call: TRBJ2-2; clone_size: -; v_call: TRBV9
cdr3_aa: CASSLRDRNTEAFF; cdr3_nt: TGTGCCAGTAGTCTCCGCGACAGGAACACTGAAGCTTTCTTT; d_call: -; j_call: TRBJ1-1; clone_size: -; v_call: TRBV19
cdr3_aa: CASSEGVSVPLYGYTF; cdr3_nt: TGTGCCAGCAGTGAAGGAGTGTCTGTTCCTTTATATGGCTACACCTTC; d_call: -; j_call: TRBJ1-2; clone_size: -; v_call: TRBV6-1
cdr3_aa: CASSYRGIAVQETQYF; cdr3_nt: TGTGCCAGCAGTTACCGTGGGATAGCGGTACAAGAGACCCAGTACTTC; d_call: -; j_call: TRBJ2-5; clone_size: -; v_call: TRBV6-5
cdr3_aa: CASSLLADFYNEQFF; cdr3_nt: TGTGCCAGCAGCTTGCTAGCGGACTTCTACAATGAGCAGTTCTTC; d_call: TRBD2; j_call: TRBJ2-1; clone_size: -; v_call: TRBV5-5
cdr3_aa: CASSQEWGGEQYF; cdr3_nt: TGCGCCAGCAGCCAAGAATGGGGGGGCGAGCAGTACTTC; d_call: TRBD2; j_call: TRBJ2-7; clone_size: once; v_call: TRBV4-1
cdr3_aa: CASSVGGDAKNIQYF; cdr3_nt: TGTGCCAGCAGCGTCGGCGGTGACGCCAAAAACATTCAGTACTTC; d_call: -; j_call: TRBJ2-4; clone_size: -; v_call: TRBV9
cdr3_aa: CASSSSGVAFF; cdr3_nt: TGTGCCAGCAGCTCCTCAGGGGTAGCTTTCTTT; d_call: -; j_call: TRBJ1-1; clone_size: -; v_call: TRBV5-4
cdr3_aa: CASSRDTADYGYTF; cdr3_nt: TGTGCCAGCAGCCGGGACACGGCGGACTATGGCTACACCTTC; d_call: -; j_call: TRBJ1-2; clone_size: -; v_call: TRBV28
cdr3_aa: CASRPLRGNYEQYF; cdr3_nt: TGTGCCAGCAGGCCTCTCAGGGGCAACTACGAGCAGTACTTC; d_call: -; j_call: TRBJ2-7; clone_size: -; v_call: TRBV11-2
cdr3_aa: CASSPPGRGVNTEAFF; cdr3_nt: TGTGCCAGCAGCCCCCCCGGGAGGGGGGTGAACACTGAAGCTTTCTTT; d_call: -; j_call: TRBJ1-1; clone_size: -; v_call: TRBV7-2
cdr3_aa: CATSDRVQETQYF; cdr3_nt: TGTGCCACCTCAGATCGAGTCCAAGAGACCCAGTACTTC; d_call: -; j_call: TRBJ2-5; clone_size: -; v_call: TRBV18
cdr3_aa: CASSQSPWATGNTIYF; cdr3_nt: TGCGCCAGCAGCCAAAGTCCCTGGGCAACTGGAAACACCATATATTTT; d_call: -; j_call: TRBJ1-3; clone_size: -; v_call: TRBV4-1
cdr3_aa: CASSGGTSGHYEQYF; cdr3_nt: TGTGCCAGCAGCGGGGGGACTAGCGGACACTACGAGCAGTACTTC; d_call: TRBD2; j_call: TRBJ2-7; clone_size: -; v_call: TRBV7-2
cdr3_aa: CASSLATGGLGSTDTQYF; cdr3_nt: TGCGCCAGCAGCTTGGCGACAGGCGGCTTAGGAAGCACAGATACGCAGTATTTT; d_call: -; j_call: TRBJ2-3; clone_size: -; v_call: TRBV5-1
cdr3_aa: CASSPGLNTEAFF; cdr3_nt: TGTGCCAGCAGCCCGGGATTGAACACTGAAGCTTTCTTT; d_call: -; j_call: TRBJ1-1; clone_size: -; v_call: TRBV11-2
cdr3_aa: CASSLATNFMNTEAFF; cdr3_nt: TGTGCCAGCAGCTTAGCGACAAATTTCATGAACACTGAAGCTTTCTTT; d_call: -; j_call: TRBJ1-1; clone_size: -; v_call: TRBV7-6
cdr3_aa: CASSLTGQGPEQYF; cdr3_nt: TGTGCCAGCAGCTTAACGGGACAGGGGCCCGAGCAGTACTTC; d_call: TRBD1; j_call: TRBJ2-7; clone_size: -; v_call: TRBV7-3
cdr3_aa: CASRQVNTEAFF; cdr3_nt: TGCGCCAGCAGACAGGTGAACACTGAAGCTTTCTTT; d_call: -; j_call: TRBJ1-1; clone_size: -; v_call: TRBV10-2
cdr3_aa: CASSLAQGHYGYTF; cdr3_nt: TGTGCCAGCAGTTTAGCCCAGGGTCACTATGGCTACACCTTC; d_call: -; j_call: TRBJ1-2; clone_size: -; v_call: TRBV28
cdr3_aa: CASSQGQQGAARGYTF; cdr3_nt: TGCGCCAGCAGCCAAGGACAGCAGGGGGCGGCAAGGGGCTACACCTTC; d_call: TRBD1; j_call: TRBJ1-2; clone_size: once; v_call: TRBV4-1
cdr3_aa: CASSSDRAGYTF; cdr3_nt: TGTGCCAGCAGCTCGGACAGGGCTGGCTACACCTTC; d_call: TRBD1; j_call: TRBJ1-2; clone_size: -; v_call: TRBV11-2
cdr3_aa: CASSETPLAGLGKTQYF; cdr3_nt: TGTGCCAGCAGTGAAACCCCTCTAGCGGGATTGGGTAAGACCCAGTACTTC; d_call: TRBD2; j_call: TRBJ2-5; clone_size: -; v_call: TRBV6-1
cdr3_aa: CASRRQGPQHF; cdr3_nt: TGTGCCAGTAGACGACAGGGGCCCCAGCATTTT; d_call: TRBD1; j_call: TRBJ1-5; clone_size: once; v_call: TRBV19
cdr3_aa: CASQREGRIGELFF; cdr3_nt: TGTGCCAGCCAACGGGAGGGCCGAATCGGGGAGCTGTTTTTT; d_call: TRBD2; j_call: TRBJ2-2; clone_size: -; v_call: TRBV9
cdr3_aa: CASSLPQGKQYF; cdr3_nt: TGTGCCAGCAGCTTACCCCAGGGAAAGCAGTACTTC; d_call: -; j_call: TRBJ2-7; clone_size: few; v_call: TRBV11-2
cdr3_aa: CASSGLATTYNEQFF; cdr3_nt: TGTGCCAGCAGCGGACTAGCCACCACCTACAATGAGCAGTTCTTC; d_call: TRBD2; j_call: TRBJ2-1; clone_size: once; v_call: TRBV7-2
cdr3_aa: CASSPADRSYEQYF; cdr3_nt: TGTGCCAGCAGTCCAGCGGACAGATCCTACGAGCAGTACTTC; d_call: -; j_call: TRBJ2-7; clone_size: -; v_call: TRBV28
cdr3_aa: CASSLQGAQEKLFF; cdr3_nt: TGTGCCAGCAGTTTACAGGGGGCTCAGGAAAAACTGTTTTTT; d_call: TRBD1; j_call: TRBJ1-4; clone_size: few; v_call: TRBV28
cdr3_aa: CASSSGQGRGEQFF; cdr3_nt: TGTGCCAGCAGCTCGGGACAGGGCAGAGGTGAGCAGTTCTTC; d_call: TRBD1; j_call: TRBJ2-1; clone_size: -; v_call: TRBV7-2